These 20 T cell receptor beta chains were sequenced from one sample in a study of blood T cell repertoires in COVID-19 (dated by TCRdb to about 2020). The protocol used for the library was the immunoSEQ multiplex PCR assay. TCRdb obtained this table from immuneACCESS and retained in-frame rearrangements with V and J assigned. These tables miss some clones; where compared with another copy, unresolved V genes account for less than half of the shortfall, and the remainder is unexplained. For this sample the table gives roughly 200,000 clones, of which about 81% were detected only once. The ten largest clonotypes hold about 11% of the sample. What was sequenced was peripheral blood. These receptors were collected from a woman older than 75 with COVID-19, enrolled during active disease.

In DNA form, the CDR3 reads TGTGCCAGCAGTGGAATGACAGGGGGCCTTTCTTACGAGCAGTACTTC. Translation gives CASSGMTGGLSYEQYF. The chain employs TRBV28 and TRBJ2-7, with 10 bases that match TRBD1. The V gene end was trimmed by 5 bases and the J gene end by 4 bases; junction bases not matched to a gene: 11. This CDR3 comprises 16 residues. In germline, CDR1 is MDHEN, CDR2 SYDVKM.

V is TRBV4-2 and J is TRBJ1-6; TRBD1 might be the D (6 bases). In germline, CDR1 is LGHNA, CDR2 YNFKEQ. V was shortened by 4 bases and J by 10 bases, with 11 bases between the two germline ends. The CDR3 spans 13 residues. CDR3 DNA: TGTGCCAGCAGCCTGGACAGAGGATCACCCCTCCACTTT. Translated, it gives CASSLDRGSPLHF.

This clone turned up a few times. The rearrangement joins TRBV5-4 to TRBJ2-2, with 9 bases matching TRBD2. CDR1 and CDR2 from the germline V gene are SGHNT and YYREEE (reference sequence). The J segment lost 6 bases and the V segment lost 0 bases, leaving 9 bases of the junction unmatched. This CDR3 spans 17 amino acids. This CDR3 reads CASSLEGGSGRPGELFF. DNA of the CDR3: TGTGCCAGCAGCTTGGAGGGGGGGAGCGGGAGGCCCGGGGAGCTGTTTTTT.

The CDR3 region is CASSLLEASGYEQYF. DNA of the CDR3: TGTGCCAGCAGCTTGTTAGAGGCTAGCGGCTACGAGCAGTACTTC. V is TRBV7-8 and J is TRBJ2-7; 7 bases are a match to TRBD2. Germline V CDR1 and CDR2: SGHVS, FQNEAQ. J lost 3 bases, V lost 3 bases, and 8 bases had no gene match. The CDR3 extends over 15 amino acids.

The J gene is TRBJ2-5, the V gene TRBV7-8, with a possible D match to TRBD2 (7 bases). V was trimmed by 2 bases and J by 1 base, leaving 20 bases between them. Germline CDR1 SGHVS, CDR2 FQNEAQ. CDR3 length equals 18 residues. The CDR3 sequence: CASSLSTKGGEGQETQYF. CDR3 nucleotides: TGTGCCAGCAGCTTATCCACCAAGGGGGGGGAGGGCCAAGAGACCCAGTACTTC.

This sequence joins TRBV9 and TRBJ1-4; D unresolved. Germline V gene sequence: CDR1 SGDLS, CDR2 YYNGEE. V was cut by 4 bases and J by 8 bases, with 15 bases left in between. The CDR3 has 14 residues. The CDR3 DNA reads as TGTGCCAGCAGCCCCCGGGTGGATGGAGAAAAACTGTTTTTT. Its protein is CASSPRVDGEKLFF.

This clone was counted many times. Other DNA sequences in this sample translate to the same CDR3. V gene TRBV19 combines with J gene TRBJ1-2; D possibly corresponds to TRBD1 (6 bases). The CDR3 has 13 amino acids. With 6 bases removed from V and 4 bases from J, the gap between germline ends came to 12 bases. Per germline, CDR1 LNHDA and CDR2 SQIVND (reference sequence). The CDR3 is CASRPQGPYGYTF. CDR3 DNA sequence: TGTGCCAGTAGGCCACAGGGCCCCTATGGCTACACCTTC.

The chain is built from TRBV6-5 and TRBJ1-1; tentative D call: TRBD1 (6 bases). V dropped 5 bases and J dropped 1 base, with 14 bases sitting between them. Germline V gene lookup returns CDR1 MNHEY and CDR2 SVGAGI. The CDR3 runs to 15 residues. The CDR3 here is CASSPVGTRNTEAFF. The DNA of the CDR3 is TGTGCCAGCAGTCCGGTCGGGACACGGAACACTGAAGCTTTCTTT.

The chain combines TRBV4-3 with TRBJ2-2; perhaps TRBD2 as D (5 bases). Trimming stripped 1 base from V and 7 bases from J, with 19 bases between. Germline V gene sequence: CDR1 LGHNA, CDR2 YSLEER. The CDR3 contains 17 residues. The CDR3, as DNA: TGCGCCAGCAGCCAAGCCCCACACCGGGATCTAAACGGGGAGCTGTTTTTT. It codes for CASSQAPHRDLNGELFF.

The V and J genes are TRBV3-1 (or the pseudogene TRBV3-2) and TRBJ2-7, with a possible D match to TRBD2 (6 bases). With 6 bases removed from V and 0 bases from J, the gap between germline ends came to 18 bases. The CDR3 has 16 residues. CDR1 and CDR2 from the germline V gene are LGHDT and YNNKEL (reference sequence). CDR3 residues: CASSFFSGHDSYEQYF. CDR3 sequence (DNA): TGTGCCAGCAGTTTTTTTAGCGGCCACGACTCCTACGAGCAGTACTTC.

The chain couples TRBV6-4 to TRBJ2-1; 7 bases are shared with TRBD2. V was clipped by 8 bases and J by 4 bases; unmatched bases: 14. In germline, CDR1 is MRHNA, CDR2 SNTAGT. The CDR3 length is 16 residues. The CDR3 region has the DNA TGTGCCAGCCGATTCCTCGGGGGGACGGGGTACAATGAGCAGTTCTTC. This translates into CASRFLGGTGYNEQFF.

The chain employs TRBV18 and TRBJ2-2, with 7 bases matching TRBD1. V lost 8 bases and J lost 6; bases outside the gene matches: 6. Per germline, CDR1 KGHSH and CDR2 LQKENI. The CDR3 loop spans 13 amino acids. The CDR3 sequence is CASRDRDAGELFF. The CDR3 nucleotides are TGTGCCAGCAGAGACAGGGATGCCGGGGAGCTGTTTTTT.

The CDR3 protein is CASSYRGAIVNSPLHF. CDR3 sequence (DNA): TGTGCCAGCAGTTACCGGGGGGCTATTGTTAATTCACCCCTCCACTTT. V usage is TRBV6-2 or TRBV6-3 and J usage is TRBJ1-6, with D perhaps matching TRBD1 (6 bases). V gave up 2 bases and J gave up 6 bases, with 14 bases separating them. Germline CDR1 and CDR2: MNHEY and SVGEGT. The CDR3 extends over 16 amino acids.

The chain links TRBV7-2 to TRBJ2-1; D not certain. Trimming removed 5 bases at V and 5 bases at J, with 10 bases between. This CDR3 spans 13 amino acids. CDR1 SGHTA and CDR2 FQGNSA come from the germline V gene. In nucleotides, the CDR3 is TGTGCCAGCAGCACCGACACGGACAATGAGCAGTTCTTC. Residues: CASSTDTDNEQFF.

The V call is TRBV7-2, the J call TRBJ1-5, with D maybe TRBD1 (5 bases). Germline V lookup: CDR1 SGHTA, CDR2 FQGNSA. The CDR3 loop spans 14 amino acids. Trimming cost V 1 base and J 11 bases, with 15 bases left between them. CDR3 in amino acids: CASSLGHSGGAQHF. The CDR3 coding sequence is TGTGCCAGCAGCTTAGGACATTCCGGAGGGGCCCAGCATTTT.

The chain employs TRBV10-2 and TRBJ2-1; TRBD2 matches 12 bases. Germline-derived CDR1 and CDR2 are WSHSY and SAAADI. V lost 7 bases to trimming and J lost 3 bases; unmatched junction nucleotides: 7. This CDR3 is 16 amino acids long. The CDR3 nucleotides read TGCGCCAGCATTCCTCTAGCGGGGGGGAACTACAATGAGCAGTTCTTC. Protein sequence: CASIPLAGGNYNEQFF.

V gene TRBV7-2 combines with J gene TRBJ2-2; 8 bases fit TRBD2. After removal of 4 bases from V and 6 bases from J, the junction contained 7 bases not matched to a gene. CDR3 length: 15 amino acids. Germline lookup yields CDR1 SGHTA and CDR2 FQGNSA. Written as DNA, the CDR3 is TGTGCCAGCAGCTCCGCGCTAGCGGGCGCCGGGGAGCTGTTTTTT. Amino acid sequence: CASSSALAGAGELFF.

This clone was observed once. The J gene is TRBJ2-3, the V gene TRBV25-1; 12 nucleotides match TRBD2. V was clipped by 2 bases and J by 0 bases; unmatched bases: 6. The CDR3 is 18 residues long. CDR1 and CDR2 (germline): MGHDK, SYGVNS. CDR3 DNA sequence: TGTGCCAGCAGTGAACCTAGCGGGAGGGCCGGCAGCACAGATACGCAGTATTTT. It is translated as CASSEPSGRAGSTDTQYF.

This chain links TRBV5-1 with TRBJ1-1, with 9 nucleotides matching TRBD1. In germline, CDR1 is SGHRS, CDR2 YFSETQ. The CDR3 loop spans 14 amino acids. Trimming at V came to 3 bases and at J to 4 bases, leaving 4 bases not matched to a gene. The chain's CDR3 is CASSYLQGATEAFF. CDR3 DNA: TGCGCCAGCAGCTACCTACAGGGGGCCACTGAAGCTTTCTTT.

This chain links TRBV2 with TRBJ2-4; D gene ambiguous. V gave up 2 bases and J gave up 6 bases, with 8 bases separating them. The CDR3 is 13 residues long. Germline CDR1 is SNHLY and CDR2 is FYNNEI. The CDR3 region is CASSEPGTNIQYF. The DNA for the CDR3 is TGTGCCAGCAGTGAACCGGGTACAAACATTCAGTACTTC.